The rows below give T cell receptor beta chains drawn from one sample of a study of T-cell memory formation after mild COVID-19. TCRdb independently ran MiXCR on the 5' RACE reads; one entry per CDR3 protein. The sample carries around 200,000 distinct CDR3 sequences, about 21% recorded once. Sequencing used PBMCs or a T cell subset sorted from them (not recorded which). Receptors originate from an adult woman who had mild COVID-19 (a few samples of this study predate the infection). Cell type and time point are not known. The CDR3 runs from the conserved cysteine through the conserved F or W. A D gene is named only where the DNA matches it firmly.

>TRBV3-1|-|TRBJ2-1
CASSQDQGSGNEQFF
>TRBV27|-|TRBJ1-1
CASRLAGNTEAFF
>TRBV12-3/TRBV12-4|TRBD1|TRBJ2-3
CASSQAPAWDRDTDTQYF
>TRBV7-8|-|TRBJ1-2
CASSLYGAYGYTF
>TRBV5-5|-|TRBJ2-1
CASSLSWGHEQFF
>TRBV6-6|-|TRBJ2-5
CASSYSGAPPSETQYF
>TRBV9|TRBD2|TRBJ2-3
CASSPASGVYTDTQYF
>TRBV7-9|-|TRBJ1-5
CASSSPEVGGNQPQHF
>TRBV7-6|-|TRBJ2-7
CASSLAGVDEQYF
>TRBV9|-|TRBJ1-5
CASSVAGRLGGQPQHF
>TRBV20-1|-|TRBJ2-1
CSARGRRGRANEQFF
>TRBV9|TRBD2|TRBJ2-1
CASSAGTSGRDLWYEQFF
>TRBV4-3|-|TRBJ2-7
CASSQEWGLTSYEQYF
>TRBV4-1|-|TRBJ1-5
CASSQDLRGGQPQHF
>TRBV7-3|TRBD1|TRBJ2-3
CASSLTGTGNPTDTQYF
>TRBV7-9|-|TRBJ2-5
CASSPPTGEYQETQYF
>TRBV4-1|-|TRBJ1-1
CASSQAMENTEAFF
>TRBV27|-|TRBJ1-6
CASSIGTEDFGSPLHF
>TRBV13|TRBD2|TRBJ2-1
CASSLAQGLAGVNEQFF
>TRBV4-3|-|TRBJ2-3
CASSQGGSRRTDTQYF
>TRBV7-3|TRBD1|TRBJ2-5
CASSAQGAGETQYF
>TRBV5-6|TRBD1|TRBJ2-3
CASSLAGDREVNTDTQYF
>TRBV29-1|-|TRBJ1-1
CSVGDPNTEAFF
>TRBV4-1|-|TRBJ2-1
CASSPAAGTSSYNEQFF
>TRBV10-3|-|TRBJ1-5
CAISVGGNNQPQHF
>TRBV4-1|-|TRBJ1-1
CASSQGVDTEAFF
>TRBV4-1|TRBD2|TRBJ2-3
CASSFRGTSVIDTQYF